The 17 T cell receptor beta chains reported below all come from one sample, sequenced in a study of blood T cells in healthy people across ages. A sample-barcoded 5' primer and a J-beta primer mix were used in a second PCR of about 7 to 11 cycles. TCRdb processed the 5' RACE reads anew with MiXCR; each CDR3 protein has one entry. The sample has around 2 million distinct CDR3 sequences, about 39% seen once. Sample: blood. The receptors shown here come from a human donor in good health.

The CDR3 DNA reads as TGCGCCAGCAGCTTGGCCCCGGACAGAAACTACGAGCAGTACTTC. Residues: CASSLAPDRNYEQYF. The gene calls are TRBV5-1 and TRBJ2-7; tentatively, D is TRBD1 (6 bases). This CDR3 is 15 amino acids long. Trimming took off 0 bases at V and 3 bases at J, with 13 bases between the two ends. Germline assignment: CDR1 SGHRS and CDR2 YFSETQ.

This clonotype was observed once. This sequence joins TRBV2 and TRBJ2-1; maybe TRBD2 (6 bases). Germline V lookup: CDR1 SNHLY, CDR2 FYNNEI. Trimming cost V 6 bases and J 8 bases, with 14 bases left between them. This CDR3 contains 13 residues. The CDR3 sequence is CASRGGGAYEQFF. The CDR3 coding sequence is TGTGCCAGCAGGGGTGGCGGGGCATATGAGCAGTTCTTC. Drawing the rest from reference TRBV2 and TRBJ2-1, the complete variable domain is EPEVTQTPSHQVTQMGQEVILRCVPISNHLYFYWYRQILGQKVEFLVSFYNNEISEKSEIFDDQFSVERPDGSNFTLKIRSTKLEDSAMYFCASRGGGAYEQFFGPGTRLTVL.

This clonotype turned up a few times. The J gene is TRBJ2-5, the V gene TRBV11-2; TRBD1 or TRBD2 may be the D gene (7 bases each). The CDR3 has 15 amino acids. The V gene lost 1 base and the J gene lost 5 bases, with 14 bases spanning the gap. The V gene's germline CDR1 is SGHAT and CDR2 FQNNGV. The CDR3: CASSLVQGGVETQYF. CDR3 nucleotide sequence: TGTGCCAGCAGCTTAGTCCAGGGGGGGGTGGAGACCCAGTACTTC. The complete variable domain, with remaining parts taken from reference TRBV11-2 and TRBJ2-5, reads EAGVAQSPRYKIIEKRQSVAFWCNPISGHATLYWYQQILGQGPKLLIQFQNNGVVDDSQLPKDRFSAERLKGVDSTLKIQPAKLEDSAVYLCASSLVQGGVETQYFGPGTRLLVL.

The gene calls are TRBV19 and TRBJ1-1; D possibly corresponds to TRBD1 (6 bases). The CDR3 length is 16 residues. V was trimmed by 2 bases and J by 5 bases, leaving 18 bases between them. From germline, CDR1 is LNHDA and CDR2 SQIVND (reference sequence). The DNA of the CDR3 is TGTGCCAGTAGTATACAGGGGATTGCTGTTTGGACTGAAGCTTTCTTT. It specifies CASSIQGIAVWTEAFF.

This sequence joins TRBV6-2 or TRBV6-3 and TRBJ2-4; unclear D gene. The closer fit of TRBJ2-7 to the DNA end suggests the J call may be wrong. In germline, CDR1 is MNHEY, CDR2 SVGEGT. The CDR3 runs 16 residues. The CDR3 loop is CASSPHDGRRKSEQYF. The CDR3 nucleotides read TGTGCCAGCAGTCCCCACGACGGCAGGAGAAAAAGCGAGCAGTACTTC.

This chain joins TRBV27 and TRBJ2-4; TRBD1 might be the D (6 bases). Germline lookup yields CDR1 MNHEY and CDR2 SMNVEV (reference sequence). CDR3 length: 19 amino acids. The ends were cut back, 1 base at V and 4 bases at J, with 23 bases in the middle. CDR3 sequence: CASSLWSMVQETGKNIQYF. In nucleotides, the CDR3 is TGTGCCAGCAGTTTATGGTCCATGGTCCAGGAGACAGGAAAAAACATTCAGTACTTC.

V and J are TRBV5-5 and TRBJ1-5; D may be TRBD1 (5 bases). Germline CDR1 and CDR2: SGHKS and YYEKEE (reference sequence). Between the trimmed V and J ends, which lost 0 bases and 9 bases, there was a span of 16 bases. This CDR3 has 15 amino acids. The CDR3 nucleotides read TGTGCCAGCAGCTTGGGTGTTCAGGGTGAGGTGCCCCAGCATTTT. As protein: CASSLGVQGEVPQHF.

The V call is TRBV20-1, the J call TRBJ2-7; D gene unclear. Germline lookup yields CDR1 DFQATT and CDR2 SNEGSKA (reference sequence). The V gene lost 5 bases and the J gene lost 3 bases, with 17 bases spanning the gap. The CDR3 contains 14 residues. CDR3 sequence: CSAPRTRNFYEQYF. CDR3 sequence (DNA): TGCAGTGCTCCCAGGACCAGAAACTTCTACGAGCAGTACTTC.

This CDR3 is CASSPGATGIQYF. The CDR3, as DNA: TGTGCCAGCAGCCCTGGGGCGACAGGAATCCAGTACTTC. The V gene is TRBV28, the J gene TRBJ2-1; TRBD1 is a possible D gene (6 bases). The J call may be in error: the DNA end matches TRBJ2-5 better. Per the germline V gene, CDR1 is MDHEN and CDR2 is SYDVKM. This CDR3 has 13 residues.

This clonotype was counted many times. The chain couples TRBV7-9 to TRBJ2-3; D uncertain. The germline V gene has CDR1 SEHNR and CDR2 FQNEAQ (reference sequence). V lost 1 base and J 5 bases, leaving 4 bases between the germline ends. The CDR3 sequence is 12 residues long. The CDR3 is CASSLVRDTQYF. CDR3 DNA sequence: TGTGCCAGCAGCTTAGTAAGAGATACGCAGTATTTT.

Only a few counts were recorded for this clonotype. The chain has TRBV7-2 and TRBJ2-7; 7 bases fit TRBD1. Germline CDR1 reads SGHTA; CDR2 reads FQGNSA. Trimming took 5 bases from V and 3 from J; bases not matched to a gene: 10. This CDR3 is built from 15 residues. CDR3 in amino acids: CASSQVGNRGYEQYF. The CDR3 nucleotides read TGTGCCAGCAGCCAGGTTGGGAACAGGGGCTACGAGCAGTACTTC.

The rearrangement uses TRBV20-1 and TRBJ2-3; D may match TRBD1 or TRBD2 (6 bases each). CDR1 is DFQATT, CDR2 SNEGSKA, per germline (reference sequence). With 6 bases removed from V and 6 bases from J, the gap between germline ends came to 16 bases. CDR3 length: 13 residues. CDR3: CSAARGRFDTQYF. The CDR3 DNA follows: TGCAGTGCAGCCCGGGGGCGTTTCGATACGCAGTATTTT.

V gene TRBV28 combines with J gene TRBJ2-4, with TRBD2 matching over 8 bases. The CDR3 is 14 amino acids. Losses at the gene ends were 8 bases for V and 15 bases for J; bases not matched to a gene: 18. Germline V gene data show CDR1 as MDHEN and CDR2 as SYDVKM. CDR3 region: CASSREGDKGFWYF. The DNA for the CDR3 is TGTGCCAGCTCCCGGGAGGGGGACAAGGGATTTTGGTACTTC.

V and J are TRBV6-1 and TRBJ1-4; TRBD1 agrees at 9 bases. CDR1 is MNHNS and CDR2 is SASEGT in the germline V gene. This CDR3 is 14 amino acids long. V trimming: 6 bases; J trimming: 7 bases; junction bases outside the gene matches: 6. The CDR3 here is CASRIQGAVEKLFF. The CDR3 coding sequence is TGTGCCAGCAGGATACAGGGGGCAGTTGAAAAACTGTTTTTT.

This clonotype has just a few counts. J is TRBJ2-7 and V is TRBV7-2, with D perhaps matching TRBD1 or TRBD2 (6 bases each). This CDR3 comprises 15 residues. Trimming took off 1 base at V and 7 bases at J, with 17 bases between the two ends. Looked up from germline, CDR1 is SGHTA and CDR2 is FQGNSA. The CDR3 DNA reads as TGTGCCAGCAGCTTAGGAGGGGGGCCCCTCGGAGAGCAGTACTTC. It encodes CASSLGGGPLGEQYF.

The chain uses TRBV11-2 and TRBJ2-7; D is perhaps TRBD1 or TRBD2 (5 bases each). The CDR3 spans 15 residues. Germline V gene data show CDR1 as SGHAT and CDR2 as FQNNGV. V was shortened by 6 bases and J by 1 base, with 16 bases between the two germline ends. The CDR3 here is CASRMGETSSYEQYF. The CDR3 nucleotides are TGTGCCAGCAGAATGGGGGAGACCTCTTCCTACGAGCAGTACTTC.

J is TRBJ1-2 and V is TRBV7-9; the D is unclear. Trimming took off 3 bases at V and 5 bases at J, with 10 bases between the two ends. The CDR3 has 13 amino acids. The germline V gene has CDR1 SEHNR and CDR2 FQNEAQ (reference sequence). CDR3 in DNA: TGTGCCAGCAGCTTCACAGACTCTTATGGCTACACCTTC. Translated, it gives CASSFTDSYGYTF.